Described below is a single T cell receptor (beta chain) sequence and its context. In this sample, this clonotype turned up many times. This clone's antigen is unknown. No much larger clone is present one base from it, and per-base qualities are unavailable. This record comes from a study of T cell repertoires in cytomegalovirus infection (dated 2019 in TCRdb). In terms of the full investigation: Because public TCR beta signatures pointed to carriage of CMV infection together with the matching HLA type, the HLA type of each donor mattered for the analysis.

The run used an Illumina HiSeq 1500. Using fastp trimming at Q25 and MiXCR clonotype assembly, TCRdb reanalyzed the public sequencing data and kept in-frame beta chains. Duplicate CDR3 protein sequences are folded into a single record with the most common DNA and genes. This sample gives about 360,000 distinct CDR3 sequences in total; roughly 18% of them show up just once. Less than 9.5% of the sample is in the top ten clones. The full study reports these points: In both this cohort and an independent cohort of 352 donors, the cumulative frequency of public TCR beta family members distinguished carriers of CMV infection plus the relevant HLA type. The ex vivo response was dominated by HLA-C-restricted CMV-specific TCR beta clonotypes, and the single most frequent clonotype in two of eight donors was supplied by these HLA-C-restricted clonotypes.

The CDR3 goes from the cysteine to the phenylalanine over 16 residues. Only the CDR3 region is kept as DNA, spanning 48 bases read in frame from base 1. CDR1 is given as SGHTA and CDR2 as FQGNSA, both from the germline V gene. V lost 5 bases and J lost 0 bases; the stretch between them is 14 bases long. The sample taken for sequencing was PBMCs. The receptor chain draws on TRBV7-2 and TRBJ1-5; tentative D gene TRBD1, with 5 bases matching. The TCR comes from a human donor in good health (CMV status not recorded). Some clones in this sample may be carry-over from other donors' samples. The CDR3 region has the sequence CASSPRDSYSNQPQHF. The DNA sequence is TGTGCCAGCAGCCCCAGGGACTCTTATAGCAATCAGCCCCAGCATTTT.